This T cell receptor beta chain was retrieved from a study of a mutant IDH1 vaccine in newly diagnosed glioma. On this clone: The antigen is not known.

Regarding the study as a whole: Among top peripheral T cell clonotypes, changes seemed unrelated to pseudoprogression.

Germline V gene sequence: CDR1 LNHNV, CDR2 YYDKDF (reference sequence). The CDR3 spans 16 residues. Unmatched junction bases numbered 10, after V lost 5 bases and J lost 3 bases. TCRdb's table, derived via immunoSEQ multiplex PCR, lists solely in-frame clones and lacks some. The sample contains about 47,000 clones, about 88% of which appear only once. Noted time point: week 35, safety follow-up. Doses consisted of 300 ug of mutant IDH1 20-mer peptide each, paired with topical imiquimod. Patients came in for eight vaccinations, in weeks 1, 3, 5, 7, 11, 15, 19 and 23. The sequence came from a woman in her thirties or forties with glioma. The sample here was PBMCs, taken from a glioma patient whose treatment included an IDH1 peptide vaccine. The chain carries TRBV15 and TRBJ2-3; 8 nucleotides match TRBD2. The CDR3 coding sequence is TGTGCCACCAGCGAAGAAAGCGGGAGTGGGACAGATACGCAGTATTTT. Its protein is CATSEESGSGTDTQYF.